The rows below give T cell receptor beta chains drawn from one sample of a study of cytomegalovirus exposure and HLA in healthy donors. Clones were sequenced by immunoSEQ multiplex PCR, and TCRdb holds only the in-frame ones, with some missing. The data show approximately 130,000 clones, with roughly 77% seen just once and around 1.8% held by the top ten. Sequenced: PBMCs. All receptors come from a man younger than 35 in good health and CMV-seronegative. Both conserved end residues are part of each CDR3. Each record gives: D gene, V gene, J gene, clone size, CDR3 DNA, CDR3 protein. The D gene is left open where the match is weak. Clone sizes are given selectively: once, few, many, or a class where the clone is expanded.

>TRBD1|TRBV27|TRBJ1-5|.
TGTGCCAGCGGGCGAAGGACAGGCGAGAGCAGCAATCAGCCCCAGCATTTT
CASGRRTGESSNQPQHF
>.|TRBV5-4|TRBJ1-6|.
TGTGCCAGCAGCTTGGCTCCAGGGTGGGGTAATTCACCCCTCCACTTT
CASSLAPGWGNSPLHF
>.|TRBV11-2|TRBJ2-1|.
TGTGCCAGCAGCTTAGGAGACTTCCTGCCTTTCTTC
CASSLGDFLPFF
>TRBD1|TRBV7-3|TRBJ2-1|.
TGTGCCAGCAGCCGGGACCTGACAGGGGGGAATGAGCAGTTCTTC
CASSRDLTGGNEQFF
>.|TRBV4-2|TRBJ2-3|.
TGTGCCAGCAGCGAGCTGACAGGCACAGATACGCAGTATTTT
CASSELTGTDTQYF
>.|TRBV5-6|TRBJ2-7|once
TGTGCCAGCAGCCCCCAGGGGTTCGCCTACGAGCAGTACTTC
CASSPQGFAYEQYF
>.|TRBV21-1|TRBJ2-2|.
TGTGCCAGCAGCAACCTTGACAGCGGGGAGCTGTTTTTT
CASSNLDSGELFF
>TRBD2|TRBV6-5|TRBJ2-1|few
TGTGCCAGCAGTTATATGCGGACTAGCGCCAATGAGCAGTTCTTC
CASSYMRTSANEQFF
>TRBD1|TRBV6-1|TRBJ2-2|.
TGTGCCAGCAGAGGATTTGGACAGGGGGCCGGGGAGCTGTTTTTT
CASRGFGQGAGELFF
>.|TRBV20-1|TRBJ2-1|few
TGCAGTGCTAGTGAGCTAAATGAGCAGTTCTTC
CSASELNEQFF
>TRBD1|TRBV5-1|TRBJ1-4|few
TGCGCCAGCAGCTTGGCAGGCAGGGGGCTGTATGAAAAACTGTTTTTT
CASSLAGRGLYEKLFF
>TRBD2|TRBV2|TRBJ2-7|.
TGTGCCAGCAGTGGGGGGGGGTTCCACGAGCAGTACTTC
CASSGGGFHEQYF
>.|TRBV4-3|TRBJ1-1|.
TGCGCCAGCAGCCCCCGACAGATGAACACTGAAGCTTTCTTT
CASSPRQMNTEAFF
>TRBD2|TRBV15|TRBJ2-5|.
TGTGCCACCAGCATCGGGACTAGCGCCCAAGAGACCCAGTACTTC
CATSIGTSAQETQYF
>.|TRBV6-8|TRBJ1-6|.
TGTGCCAGCAGACAGGGCCTGAATAATTCACCCCTCCACTTT
CASRQGLNNSPLHF
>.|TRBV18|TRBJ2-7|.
TGTGCCAGCTCACGTGGACAGACTGGCTACGAGCAGTACTTC
CASSRGQTGYEQYF
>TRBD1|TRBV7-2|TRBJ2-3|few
TGTGCCAGCAGCTTTAGACAGGGCGATACGCAGTATTTT
CASSFRQGDTQYF
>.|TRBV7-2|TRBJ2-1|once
TGTGCCAGCAGCATACAGGGTAATGAGCAGTTCTTC
CASSIQGNEQFF
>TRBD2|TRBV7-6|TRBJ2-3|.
TGTGCCAGCAGCTCTCGACTTATGACCTCTAGCGGGGTGGCTAATACGCAGTATTTT
CASSSRLMTSSGVANTQYF
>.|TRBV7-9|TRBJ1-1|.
TGTGCCAGCAGCTTAAATTCCGGGAGCACTGAAGCTTTCTTT
CASSLNSGSTEAFF
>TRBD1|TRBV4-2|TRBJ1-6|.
TGTGCCAGCAGCCAGGCCGAAGACTTGACAGGGGCCCTCTCCTATAATTCACCCCTCCACTTT
CASSQAEDLTGALSYNSPLHF
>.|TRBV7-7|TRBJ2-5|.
TGTGCCAGCAGCTTAGGCCCAGGGGAGCTCCAAGAGACCCAGTACTTC
CASSLGPGELQETQYF
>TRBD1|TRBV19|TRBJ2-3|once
TGTGCCAGTAGTCCCCATAAGGGGACAGGCACAGATACGCAGTATTTT
CASSPHKGTGTDTQYF
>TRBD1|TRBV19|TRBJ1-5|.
TGTGCCAGTAGTCCAAGAGGGACAGATAGCAATCAGCCCCAGCATTTT
CASSPRGTDSNQPQHF
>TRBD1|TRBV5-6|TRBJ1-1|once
TGTGCCAGCAGCTTGACAGGGGGCTACACTGAAGCTTTCTTT
CASSLTGGYTEAFF
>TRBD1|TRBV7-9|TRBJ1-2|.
TGTGCCAGCAGCTCCACGGGACAGGGCCAGAATGGCTACACCTTC
CASSSTGQGQNGYTF
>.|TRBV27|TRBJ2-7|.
TGTGCCAGCGGATACCGCAGGGGCGAGCAGTACTTC
CASGYRRGEQYF
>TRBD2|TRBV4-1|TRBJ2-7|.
TGCGCCAGCAGCCAAGATCGGGGGACTAGCTCCTACGAGCAGTACTTC
CASSQDRGTSSYEQYF
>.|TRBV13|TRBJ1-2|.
TGTGCCAGCAGGGGGGCAGACTACACCTTC
CASRGADYTF
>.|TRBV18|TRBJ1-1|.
TGTGCCAGCTCACCGGGGGGGCCTGAAGCTTTCTTT
CASSPGGPEAFF
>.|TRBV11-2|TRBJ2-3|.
TGTGCCAGCAGCTTGGGGGGAAGCACAGATACGCAGTATTTT
CASSLGGSTDTQYF
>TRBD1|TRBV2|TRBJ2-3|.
TGTGCCAGCAGTGGACAGGGACGTAACAGCACAGATACGCAGTATTTT
CASSGQGRNSTDTQYF
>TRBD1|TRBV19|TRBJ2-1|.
TGTGCCAGTAGTTCCGCGGACAGGGACTACAATGAGCAGTTCTTC
CASSSADRDYNEQFF
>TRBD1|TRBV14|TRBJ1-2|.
TGTGCCAGCAGCCAAGTCAGGACAGGCGGCTATGGCTACACCTTC
CASSQVRTGGYGYTF
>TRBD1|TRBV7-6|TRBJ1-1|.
TGTGCCAGCAGCCCACGGGACAGGGGCGGCACTGAAGCTTTCTTT
CASSPRDRGGTEAFF
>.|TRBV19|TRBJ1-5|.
TGTGCCAGTAAGGCGCAGGTAAATCAGCCCCAGCATTTT
CASKAQVNQPQHF
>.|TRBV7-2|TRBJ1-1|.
TGTGCCAGCAGCGCCCCTAGCGTTTCTGGTTGGCTTGCGACTGAAGCTTTCTTT
CASSAPSVSGWLATEAFF
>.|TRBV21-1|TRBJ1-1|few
TGTGCCAGCACCAATCTTAGGGGAGCTTTCTTT
CASTNLRGAFF
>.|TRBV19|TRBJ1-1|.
TGTGCCAGTAGTATGGCGGGGGCAACTGAAGCTTTCTTT
CASSMAGATEAFF
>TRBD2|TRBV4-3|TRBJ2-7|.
TGCGCCAGCAGCCAGACTAGCGGGGGGGCCTACGAGCAGTACTTC
CASSQTSGGAYEQYF
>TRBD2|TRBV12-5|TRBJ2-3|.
TGTGCTAGTGGTTTGGTGGTGACTAGCGGGGGACGCACAGATACGCAGTATTTT
CASGLVVTSGGRTDTQYF
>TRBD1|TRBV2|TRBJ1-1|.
TGTGCCAGCAGTGTTGGGGACAGGCCCCGAGGCCAGAGCACTGAAGCTTTCTTT
CASSVGDRPRGQSTEAFF
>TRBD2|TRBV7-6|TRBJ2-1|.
TGTGCCAGCAGCCCCGGACTAGCGGGGTTGTATGAGCAGTTCTTC
CASSPGLAGLYEQFF
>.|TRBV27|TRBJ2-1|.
TGTGCCAGCAGTTTCAGGGGCCAAGACAATGAGCAGTTCTTC
CASSFRGQDNEQFF
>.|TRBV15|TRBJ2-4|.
TGTGCCACCAGCAGTGCCGGAAACATTCAGTACTTC
CATSSAGNIQYF
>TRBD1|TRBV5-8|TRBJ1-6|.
TGTGCCAGCAGCGGGAGCGACAGGGTTTCCTATAATTCACCCCTCCACTTT
CASSGSDRVSYNSPLHF
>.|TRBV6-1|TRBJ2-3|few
TGTGCCAGCAGTGATTGGCCGAGGAGTACAGATACGCAGTATTTT
CASSDWPRSTDTQYF
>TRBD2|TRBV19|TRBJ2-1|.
TGTGCCAGTAGTGCCATACTAGCGGGGAGCTCCTACAATGAGCAGTTCTTC
CASSAILAGSSYNEQFF
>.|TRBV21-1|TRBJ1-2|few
TGTGCCAGCAGCAAAGTAGGGACAGGGGTCTTCATCTATGGCTACACCTTC
CASSKVGTGVFIYGYTF
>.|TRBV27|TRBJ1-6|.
TGTGCCAGCAGTTTAGGAGGTCTCGCCTATAATTCACCCCTCCACTTT
CASSLGGLAYNSPLHF
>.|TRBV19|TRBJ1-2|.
TGTGCCAGTAGTATGGGGACATCCTACACCTTC
CASSMGTSYTF
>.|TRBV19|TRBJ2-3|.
TGTGCCAGTAGTATACAGGGATTTTCTACAGATACGCAGTATTTT
CASSIQGFSTDTQYF
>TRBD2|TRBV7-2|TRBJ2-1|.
TGTGCCAGAGGGGGGCGGGGGGGCTTAGAGCAGTTCTTC
CARGGRGGLEQFF
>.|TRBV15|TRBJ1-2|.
TGTGCCACCAGCCCGGGGGGGGGAAACTATGGCTACACCTTC
CATSPGGGNYGYTF
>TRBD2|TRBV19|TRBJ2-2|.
TGTGCCAGTAGTACCTCAAGCGGGGGGGCCACCGGGGAGCTGTTTTTT
CASSTSSGGATGELFF
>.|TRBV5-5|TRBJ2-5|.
TGTGCCAGCAGCTCGGGCGTAGCGCCCCAAGAGACCCAGTACTTC
CASSSGVAPQETQYF
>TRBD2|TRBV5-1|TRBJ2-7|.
TGCGCCAGCAGCTCCCCGTTAGGACTAGCGCGGTACGAGCAGTACTTC
CASSSPLGLARYEQYF